Following are 9 T cell receptor beta chains from one sample sequenced in a study of T cells in Graves' hyperthyroidism and ophthalmopathy. Amplified regions were TCR beta CDR3 sequences from RNA transcripts. During a first-round RT-PCR of the TCR CDR3, the HTBI primer set was used. TCRdb analysed the multiplex PCR reads with MiXCR anew, one entry per CDR3 protein. The data hold about half a million distinct CDR3 sequences, with under 25% observed a single time. Source material: blood. These receptor sequences come from a man younger than 35 with Graves' hyperthyroidism.

This clonotype has more than one count but fewer than ten. The chain carries TRBV6-1 and TRBJ1-1, with a tentative D call TRBD1 (6 bases). Germline V gives CDR1 MNHNS, CDR2 SASEGT. The CDR3 sequence is 17 residues long. With 6 bases removed from V and 1 base from J, the gap between germline ends came to 21 bases. CDR3 nucleotides: TGTGCCAGCAGCCCGAACGTGGGGGGGCGGTGGAACACTGAAGCTTTCTTT. Protein: CASSPNVGGRWNTEAFF.

This clonotype came up many times. The chain links TRBV6-5 to TRBJ1-2; TRBD1 is a possible D gene (5 bases). Germline V CDR1 and CDR2: MNHEY, SVGAGI. CDR3 length equals 12 residues. The germline V and J ends were trimmed by 2 bases and 7 bases, with 8 bases remaining between them. The CDR3 nucleotides are TGTGCCAGCAGTTACGGGGGAAGTGGCTACACCTTC. It translates to CASSYGGSGYTF.

The J gene is TRBJ2-7, the V gene TRBV12-3 or TRBV12-4, with D possibly being TRBD2 (6 bases). This CDR3 has 15 amino acids. Between the trimmed V and J ends, which lost 7 bases and 6 bases, there was a span of 22 bases. In nucleotides, the CDR3 is TGTGCCAGCATCCCTGACCGGGAGACGACAATCGAGCAGTACTTC. It specifies CASIPDRETTIEQYF.

This clonotype was observed at least ten times. The V call is TRBV7-8, the J call TRBJ2-2; 8 bases agree with TRBD1. In germline, CDR1 is SGHVS, CDR2 FQNEAQ. Trimming cost V 0 bases and J 3 bases; bases outside gene matches: 6. This CDR3 contains 17 residues. CDR3 bases: TGTGCCAGCAGCTTAGCCCCGGACAGGGTGGACACCGGGGAGCTGTTTTTT. This encodes CASSLAPDRVDTGELFF. Variable domain in full (rest from reference TRBV7-8 and TRBJ2-2): GAGVSQSPRYKVAKRGQDVALRCDPISGHVSLFWYQQALGQGPEFLTYFQNEAQLDKSGLPSDRFFAERPEGSVSTLKIQRTQQEDSAVYLCASSLAPDRVDTGELFFGEGSRLTVL.

This clonotype was counted many times. The chain recombines TRBV20-1 with TRBJ1-1, with 7 nucleotides matching TRBD1. Trimming took 6 bases from V and 1 from J; bases not matched to a gene: 2. The CDR3 has 12 residues. CDR1 and CDR2 from the germline V gene are DFQATT and SNEGSKA (reference sequence). The CDR3 region has the DNA TGCAGTGCGAACAGGGGGAACACTGAAGCTTTCTTT. Protein: CSANRGNTEAFF.

V and J are TRBV6-1 and TRBJ2-5; weak D call: TRBD1 (5 bases). The CDR3 sequence is 14 residues long. V was pared by 6 bases and J by 6 bases, with 17 bases between. Per germline, CDR1 MNHNS and CDR2 SASEGT. CDR3 protein: CASRESRVLKTQYF. DNA of the CDR3: TGTGCCAGCAGGGAATCCAGGGTGTTGAAGACCCAGTACTTC.

This clonotype was seen only a few times. The chain recombines TRBV20-1 with TRBJ2-1, with 7 bases lining up with TRBD1. The germline gives CDR1 DFQATT, CDR2 SNEGSKA (reference sequence). V trimming: 5 bases; J trimming: 0 bases; junction bases outside the gene matches: 4. The CDR3 length is 14 residues. The CDR3 bases are TGCAGTGCTGAGGACAGGAGCTCCTACAATGAGCAGTTCTTC. Protein product: CSAEDRSSYNEQFF.

The J gene is TRBJ2-7, the V gene TRBV6-2 or TRBV6-3; perhaps TRBD2 as D (6 bases). V was shortened by 0 bases and J by 1 base, with 7 bases between the two germline ends. CDR1 MNHEY and CDR2 SVGEGT come from the germline V gene. The CDR3 consists of 14 residues. The CDR3 region is CASSYSEGSYEQYF. As DNA, the CDR3 is TGTGCCAGCAGTTACTCGGAGGGATCCTACGAGCAGTACTTC.

Ten or more counts support this clonotype. The gene calls are TRBV5-1 and TRBJ2-7, with 10 positions matching TRBD2. The germline V gene has CDR1 SGHRS and CDR2 YFSETQ. J was trimmed by 1 base and V by 2 bases; bases with no gene match: 3. CDR3 length equals 15 residues. In DNA form, the CDR3 reads TGCGCCAGCAGCTTACTAGCGGGGAAATCCTACGAGCAGTACTTC. Translation: CASSLLAGKSYEQYF.